Listed here are 7 T cell receptor beta chains from one sample, sequenced in a study of glioma-infiltrating T cells. TCR alpha and beta CDR3 regions were amplified from RNA using iRepertoire nested multiplex PCR. In TCRdb, the multiplex PCR reads were re-called with MiXCR into one record per CDR3 protein. Seen here are about 130,000 distinct CDR3 sequences, around 23% observed once, and the top ten hold roughly 29%. Sequencing input: glioma tissue, nonneoplastic brain tissue, or PBMCs (not recorded which). The receptors originated from a human donor with low-grade glioma or glioblastoma, undergoing nonglioma brain surgery, or in good health (not recorded which).

This clonotype was recorded many times. The chain recombines TRBV20-1 with TRBJ1-5; a possible D gene is TRBD1 (5 bases). Germline V CDR1 and CDR2: DFQATT, SNEGSKA (reference sequence). The CDR3 spans 13 residues. Trimming cost V 1 base and J 4 bases, with 8 bases left between them. The DNA of the CDR3 is TGCAGTGCTAGAGTTGGGGGAAATCAGCCCCAGCATTTT. This translates into CSARVGGNQPQHF.

This clonotype showed up just a few times. The V gene is TRBV12-3 or TRBV12-4, the J gene TRBJ1-1; D uncertain. V was trimmed by 4 bases and J by 7 bases, leaving 10 bases between them. The CDR3 spans 12 residues. The CDR3 DNA reads TGTGCCAGCAGTTCGACGCTACATGAAGCTTTCTTT. It specifies CASSSTLHEAFF.

A few counts support this clonotype. The chain carries TRBV2 and TRBJ2-7; maybe TRBD1 (6 bases). There are 12 residues in the CDR3. Trimming removed 6 bases at V and 1 base at J, with 7 bases between. The germline V gene encodes CDR1 SNHLY and CDR2 FYNNEI. Written as DNA, the CDR3 is TGTGCCAGCAGCGGACAGTCCTACGAGCAGTACGTC. Translation: CASSGQSYEQYV.

This rearrangement joins TRBV2 to TRBJ1-5, with D possibly being TRBD1 (5 bases). V was cut by 3 bases and J by 5 bases, with 11 bases left in between. CDR3 length equals 14 residues. Germline assignment: CDR1 SNHLY and CDR2 FYNNEI. The CDR3: CASSDSAGYQPQHF. The CDR3 DNA reads as TGTGCCAGCAGTGATTCGGCAGGGTATCAGCCCCAGCATTTT.

The chain joins TRBV18 to TRBJ2-7; no definite D call. The V and J ends lost 3 bases and 7 bases respectively, with 13 bases between them. Germline CDR1 KGHSH, CDR2 LQKENI. This CDR3 comprises 13 residues. The CDR3 spells CASSPHEVGEQYV. In DNA, the CDR3 is TGTGCCAGCTCACCCCATGAGGTGGGTGAGCAGTACGTC.

Turning to this clonotype: The junction and the germline gene differ at one end; a read error may be behind it. This chain uses TRBV6-1 with TRBJ1-1, with 7 positions matching TRBD1. This CDR3 has 14 residues. CDR1 is MNHNS, CDR2 SASEGT, per germline. The CDR3 loop reads CTSTIPGQARQASF. CDR3 nucleotides: TGTACCAGCACCATTCCCGGACAGGCCCGACAAGCTTCCTTT.

J is TRBJ2-2 and V is TRBV7-3, with 11 bases lining up with TRBD2. The trim removed 5 bases at V and 4 bases at J, leaving 12 bases unmatched. CDR3 length equals 18 residues. CDR1 SGHTA and CDR2 FQGTGA come from the germline V gene. CDR3 region: CASSPGLAGPLPTGELFF. In nucleotides, the CDR3 is TGTGCCAGCAGCCCCGGACTAGCGGGCCCCTTGCCCACCGGGGAGCTGTTTTTT. Based on the CDR3 plus reference TRBV7-3 and TRBJ2-2, the full variable domain is GAGVSQTPSNKVTEKGKYVELRCDPISGHTALYWYRQSLGQGPEFLIYFQGTGAADDSGLPNDRFFAVRPEGSVSTLKIQRTERGDSAVYLCASSPGLAGPLPTGELFFGEGSRLTVL.